Each of the 7 T cell receptor beta chains below was sequenced from the same sample in a study of blood T cell repertoires in COVID-19. Sequencing was performed with immunoSEQ multiplex PCR; in TCRdb, only in-frame clones are kept and a portion is missing. The table shows some 200,000 clones, with around 90% occurring only once. Sequencing was done on a sample of PBMCs or T cells enriched from blood (not recorded which). The receptors derive from a woman aged 25-40 years who had recovered from COVID-19.

The rearrangement links TRBV19 to TRBJ1-1; 10 bases are shared with TRBD1. Germline V gene lookup returns CDR1 LNHDA and CDR2 SQIVND (reference sequence). The CDR3 is 14 residues long. After removal of 7 bases from V and 8 bases from J, the junction contained 10 bases not matched to a gene. In DNA, the CDR3 is TGTGCCAGTACCTTAGGACAGGGGGGCTCGGAAGCTTTCTTT. Its translation is CASTLGQGGSEAFF.

This chain joins TRBV5-4 and TRBJ2-5, with D hard to call. CDR1 is SGHNT and CDR2 is YYREEE in the germline V gene (reference sequence). The CDR3 totals 14 residues. Deletions cut 4 bases from V and 1 base from J, with 11 bases between. This chain's CDR3 is CASSPPSGQETQYF. As DNA, the CDR3 is TGTGCCAGCAGCCCCCCTAGTGGCCAAGAGACCCAGTACTTC.

V is TRBV6-2 or TRBV6-3 and J is TRBJ2-3; 10 nucleotides agree with TRBD2. The J segment lost 2 bases and the V segment lost 6 bases, leaving 5 bases of the junction unmatched. The CDR3 runs 15 residues. Germline V gene lookup returns CDR1 MNHEY and CDR2 SVGEGT. The CDR3 DNA is TGTGCCAGCAGCACCGGACTAGCGGACACAGATACGCAGTATTTT. This sequence encodes CASSTGLADTDTQYF.

The chain joins TRBV29-1 to TRBJ2-7; perhaps TRBD2 as D (6 bases). The CDR3 spans 12 residues. Germline V gives CDR1 SQVTM, CDR2 ANQGSEA. V was pared by 6 bases and J by 4 bases, with 13 bases between. CDR3 sequence reads: CSVDGGEYEQYF. The CDR3 DNA reads as TGCAGCGTCGACGGGGGAGAATACGAGCAGTACTTC.

This chain connects TRBV7-2 to TRBJ2-7, with 8 bases fitting TRBD1. This CDR3 spans 14 amino acids. V shed 4 bases and J 2 bases; nucleotides not matched to a gene: 4. CDR1 and CDR2 from the germline V gene are SGHTA and FQGNSA. CDR3 sequence reads: CASSSGTGPYEQYF. The CDR3 DNA is TGTGCCAGCAGCTCGGGGACAGGTCCCTACGAGCAGTACTTC.

The chain carries TRBV5-1 and TRBJ1-6, with unresolved D. Trimming stripped 0 bases from V and 9 bases from J, with 13 bases between. Germline-derived CDR1 and CDR2 are SGHRS and YFSETQ. The length of the CDR3 is 15 residues. The CDR3: CASSLDPPGGSPLHF. Written as DNA, the CDR3 is TGCGCCAGCAGCTTGGATCCGCCCGGAGGTTCACCCCTCCACTTT. The full variable domain, its missing parts supplied by reference TRBV5-1 and TRBJ1-6, is KAGVTQTPRYLIKTRGQQVTLSCSPISGHRSVSWYQQTPGQGLQFLFEYFSETQRNKGNFPGRFSGRQFSNSRSEMNVSTLELGDSALYLCASSLDPPGGSPLHFGNGTRLTVT.

The chain carries TRBV5-1 and TRBJ1-2; D may be TRBD1 (6 bases). In germline, CDR1 is SGHRS, CDR2 YFSETQ. The V and J ends lost 4 bases and 8 bases respectively, with 18 bases between them. CDR3 length: 14 residues. CDR3 region: CASSTQGPQKGYTF. DNA for the CDR3: TGCGCCAGCAGCACACAGGGTCCACAGAAGGGCTACACCTTC.